The sequence of this T cell receptor (beta chain) was determined in a study of blood T cell repertoires in COVID-19. The overall study: COVID-19 samples, acute and convalescent, were from the United States, Italy and Spain. T cells, B-cell-depleted T cells, or PBMCs provided the cDNA or gDNA that served as material.

Germline lookup yields CDR1 MNHEY and CDR2 SMNVEV (reference sequence). The V and J ends lost 6 bases and 3 bases, in that order; junction bases with no gene match: 16. The CDR3 has 18 residues. Original data processing: Estimates of nucleated cell counts were drawn from the amplification of reference gene primers. Libraries were prepared by immunoSEQ multiplex PCR; TCRdb keeps only in-frame clonotypes and omits some of them. D and trimming come from the DNA, and the V and J calls and clone size come from that table. The data show roughly 170,000 clones, with roughly nine tenths seen just once and less than 25% held by the top ten.

The TCR was taken from a man in his 70s with active or convalescent COVID-19. This chain joins TRBV27 and TRBJ1-4, with 7 bases matching TRBD1. Sequencing was performed on peripheral blood. The chain's CDR3 is CASRGLTGLLLANEKLFF. The CDR3 bases are TGTGCCAGCAGGGGCCTGACAGGGCTCCTGCTGGCTAATGAAAAACTGTTTTTT. Variable domain in full (rest from reference TRBV27 and TRBJ1-4): EAQVTQNPRYLITVTGKKLTVTCSQNMNHEYMSWYRQDPGLGLRQIYYSMNVEVTDKGDVPEGYKVSRKEKRNFPLILESPSPNQTSLYFCASRGLTGLLLANEKLFFGSGTQLSVL.